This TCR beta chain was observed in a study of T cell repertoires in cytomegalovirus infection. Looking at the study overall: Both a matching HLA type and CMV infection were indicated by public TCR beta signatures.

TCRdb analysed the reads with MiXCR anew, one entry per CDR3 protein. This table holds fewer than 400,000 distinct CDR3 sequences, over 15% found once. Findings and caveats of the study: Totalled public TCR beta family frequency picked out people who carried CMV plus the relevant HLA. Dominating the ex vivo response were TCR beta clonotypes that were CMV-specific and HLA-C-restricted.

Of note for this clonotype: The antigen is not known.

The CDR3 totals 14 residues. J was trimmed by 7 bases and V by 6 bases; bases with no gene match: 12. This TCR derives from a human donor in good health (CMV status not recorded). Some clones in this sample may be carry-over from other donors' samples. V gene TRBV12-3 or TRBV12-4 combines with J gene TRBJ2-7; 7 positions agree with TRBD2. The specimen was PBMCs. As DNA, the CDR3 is TGTGCCAGCAGCCGTTTAGCGGGTCGTACAGAGCAGTACTTC. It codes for CASSRLAGRTEQYF.